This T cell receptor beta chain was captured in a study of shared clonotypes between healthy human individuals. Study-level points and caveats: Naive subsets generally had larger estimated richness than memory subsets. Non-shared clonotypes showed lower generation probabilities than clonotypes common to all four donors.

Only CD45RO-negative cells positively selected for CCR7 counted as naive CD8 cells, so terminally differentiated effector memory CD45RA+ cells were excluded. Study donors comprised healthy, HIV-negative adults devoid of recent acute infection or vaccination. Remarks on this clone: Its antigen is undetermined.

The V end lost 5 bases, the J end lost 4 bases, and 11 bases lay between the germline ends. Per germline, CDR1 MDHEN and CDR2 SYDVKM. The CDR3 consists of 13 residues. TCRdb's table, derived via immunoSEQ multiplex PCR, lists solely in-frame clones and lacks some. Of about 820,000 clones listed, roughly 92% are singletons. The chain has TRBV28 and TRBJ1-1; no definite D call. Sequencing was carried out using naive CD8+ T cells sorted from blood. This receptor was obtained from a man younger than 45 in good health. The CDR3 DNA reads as TGTGCCAGCAGTCCCTTTGTTGGCACTGAAGCTTTCTTT. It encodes CASSPFVGTEAFF.